These T cell receptor beta chains were read from a single sample in a study of blood T cells in healthy people across ages. TCRdb independently ran MiXCR on the 5' RACE reads; one entry per CDR3 protein. The sample holds hundreds of thousands of distinct CDR3 sequences, about 43% seen once. Sample: blood. The receptors were sampled from a man aged 80 or over in good health. The conserved cysteine and the conserved F or W are not part of the CDR3 here. Each record gives: V gene, J gene, CDR3 protein.

TRBV5-1	TRBJ2-3	ASSRLAGEADTQY
TRBV5-1	TRBJ2-5	ASSREGAETQY
TRBV20-1	TRBJ1-1	SASFRGGMNTEAF
TRBV20-1	TRBJ1-5	SANRISDSNQPQH
TRBV9	TRBJ2-1	ASSVAAGGRGEQF
TRBV7-2	TRBJ1-4	ASSSTGILGGEKLF
TRBV5-6	NA	ASSLYQGPLVGRETQY
TRBV20-1	TRBJ1-2	SGGGGGYT
TRBV12-3/TRBV12-4	TRBJ1-6	ASSNPEQGSNSPLH
TRBV6-2/TRBV6-3	TRBJ2-4	ASTANLFIQY
TRBV4-3	TRBJ1-4	ASSQDSVTGGFNEKLF
TRBV29-1	TRBJ1-1	SVEVQQGGTEAF
TRBV25-1	TRBJ1-5	ARRGDSNQPQH
TRBV28	TRBJ2-5	ASRATGGSQETQY
TRBV7-8	NA	ASRQSGRTSEQY
TRBV25-1	TRBJ2-7	ASSRGPGGGPYEQY
TRBV28	TRBJ2-3	ASSSGGSAGGDTQY
TRBV6-2/TRBV6-3	TRBJ1-5	ASGNGEPQH
TRBV27	TRBJ2-3	ASRLAASTDTQY
TRBV4-2	TRBJ1-6	ASSQDQQGGHNSPLH
TRBV4-3	TRBJ1-4	ASSQDVQGGEKLF
TRBV20-1	TRBJ2-3	SANKLRTDTQY
TRBV12-3/TRBV12-4	TRBJ2-5	ASSYGVEETQY
TRBV20-1	TRBJ2-3	SARGTSGYTDTQY
TRBV12-3/TRBV12-4	TRBJ2-3	ASSLVLRTDTQY
TRBV7-9	TRBJ2-5	ASSLRNAGPIRGETQY
TRBV12-3/TRBV12-4	TRBJ1-1	ASSLDRGRAEAF
TRBV4-3	TRBJ1-5	VSSQGQGLPQH
TRBV28	TRBJ2-1	ASMTIGGYEQF
TRBV29-1	TRBJ2-2	SVRVQGPNTGELF
TRBV4-2	TRBJ1-3	ASSQAPVSGNTIY
TRBV4-2	TRBJ2-3	ASSQAPAGTDTQY
TRBV6-6	NA	ASSYGVPTSYEQY
TRBV28	TRBJ2-3	AIGPFSGRETDTQY
TRBV28	TRBJ2-5	ASSLRTGTAETQY
TRBV5-1	TRBJ1-1	ASSLEQGRGTEAF
TRBV20-1	TRBJ1-2	SAREPGLNYGYT
TRBV5-1	TRBJ2-3	ASSLVGVPGGRSTDTQY
TRBV20-1	TRBJ2-1	STGKGLAGEQF
TRBV7-9	TRBJ2-7	ASSLHGGNSYEQY
TRBV5-4	TRBJ2-3	ASSLSVGPRGTDTQY
TRBV4-1	TRBJ1-1	ASSQVLGFWAEAF
TRBV7-2	TRBJ2-3	ASSPTTSGGVYGDTQY
TRBV4-3	TRBJ2-7	ASSRSRGSFYEQY
TRBV6-5	TRBJ1-1	ASSRGQPLNTEAF
TRBV20-1	TRBJ2-3	SANRRRVRADTQY
TRBV27	TRBJ2-3	ARFVTRRTDTQY
TRBV20-1	TRBJ2-7	SADDRAYSYEQY
TRBV6-5	TRBJ2-1	ASSSEGGKIEQF
TRBV25-1	TRBJ1-1	ASRVTQGAGTEAF
TRBV29-1	TRBJ2-1	SVGGLAGERLDEQF
TRBV5-5	TRBJ2-1	ASSNGLAAYEQF